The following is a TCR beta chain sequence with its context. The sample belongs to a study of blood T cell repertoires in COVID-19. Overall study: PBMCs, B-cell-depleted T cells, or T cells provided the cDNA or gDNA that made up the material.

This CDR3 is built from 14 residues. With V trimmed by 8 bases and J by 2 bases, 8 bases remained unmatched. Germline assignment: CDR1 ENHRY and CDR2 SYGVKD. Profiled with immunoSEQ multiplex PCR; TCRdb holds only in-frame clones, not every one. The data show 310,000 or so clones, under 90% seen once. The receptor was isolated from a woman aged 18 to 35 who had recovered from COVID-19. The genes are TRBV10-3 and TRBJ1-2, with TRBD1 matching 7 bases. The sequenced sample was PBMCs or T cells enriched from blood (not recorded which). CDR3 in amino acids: CAIGEVQGNYGYTF. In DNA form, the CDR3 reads TGTGCCATCGGAGAGGTACAGGGGAACTATGGCTACACCTTC.